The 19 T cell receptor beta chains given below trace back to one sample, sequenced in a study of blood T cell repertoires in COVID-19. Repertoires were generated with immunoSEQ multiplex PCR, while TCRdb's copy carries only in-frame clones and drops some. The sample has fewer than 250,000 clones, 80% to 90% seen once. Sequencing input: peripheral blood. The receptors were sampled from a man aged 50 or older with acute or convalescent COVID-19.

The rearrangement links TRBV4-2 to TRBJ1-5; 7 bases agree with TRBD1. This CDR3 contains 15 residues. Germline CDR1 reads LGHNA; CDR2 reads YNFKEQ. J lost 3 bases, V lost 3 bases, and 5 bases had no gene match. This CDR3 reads CASSHFDRVNQPQHF. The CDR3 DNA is TGTGCCAGCAGCCATTTCGACAGGGTCAATCAGCCCCAGCATTTT.

CDR3 sequence reads: CASSPGLVSGELFF. CDR3 coding DNA: TGTGCCAGCAGTCCGGGACTAGTTTCCGGGGAGCTGTTTTTT. J is TRBJ2-2 and V is TRBV28, with 8 bases aligning to TRBD2. CDR3 size: 14 residues. Germline V lookup: CDR1 MDHEN, CDR2 SYDVKM. J gave up 6 bases and V 5 bases, and 5 bases lay outside the gene matches.

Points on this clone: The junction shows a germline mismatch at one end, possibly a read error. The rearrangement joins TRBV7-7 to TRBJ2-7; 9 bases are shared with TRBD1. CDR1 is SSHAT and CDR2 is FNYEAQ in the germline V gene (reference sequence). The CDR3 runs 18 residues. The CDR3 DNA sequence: TGTGCTAGCAGCTCCTTACGGTCGAAGGGACAGGGCGAGTACGAGCAGTACTTC. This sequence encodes CASSSLRSKGQGEYEQYF. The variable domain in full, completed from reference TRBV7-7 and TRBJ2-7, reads GAGVSQSPRYKVTKRGQDVTLRCDPISSHATLYWYQQALGQGPEFLTYFNYEAQPDKSGLPSDRFSAERPEGSISTLTIQRTEQRDSAMYRCASSSLRSKGQGEYEQYFGPGTRLTVT.

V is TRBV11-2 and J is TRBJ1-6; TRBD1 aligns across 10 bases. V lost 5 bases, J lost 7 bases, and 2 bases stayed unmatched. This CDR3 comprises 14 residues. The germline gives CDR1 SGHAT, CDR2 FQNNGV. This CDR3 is CASSPDRGNSPLHF. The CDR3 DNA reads TGTGCCAGCAGCCCGGACAGGGGGAATTCACCCCTCCACTTT.

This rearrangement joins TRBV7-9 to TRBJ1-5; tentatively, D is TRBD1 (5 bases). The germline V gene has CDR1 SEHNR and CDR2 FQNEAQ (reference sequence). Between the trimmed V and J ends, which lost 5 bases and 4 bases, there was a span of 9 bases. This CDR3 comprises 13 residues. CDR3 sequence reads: CASSRGTNQPQHF. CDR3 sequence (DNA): TGTGCCAGCAGCCGGGGGACGAATCAGCCCCAGCATTTT.

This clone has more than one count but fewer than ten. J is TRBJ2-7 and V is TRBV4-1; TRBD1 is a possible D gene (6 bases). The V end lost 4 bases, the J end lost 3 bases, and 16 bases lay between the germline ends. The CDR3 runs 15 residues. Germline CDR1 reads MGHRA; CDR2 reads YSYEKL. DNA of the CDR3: TGCGCCAGCAGCCGGGGACACGATATGCACTACGAGCAGTACTTC. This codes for CASSRGHDMHYEQYF.

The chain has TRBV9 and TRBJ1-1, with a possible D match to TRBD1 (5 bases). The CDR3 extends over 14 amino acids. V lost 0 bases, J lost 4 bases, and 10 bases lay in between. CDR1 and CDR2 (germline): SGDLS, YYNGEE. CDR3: CASSVAEGLTEAFF. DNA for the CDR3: TGTGCCAGCAGCGTAGCCGAGGGACTCACTGAAGCTTTCTTT. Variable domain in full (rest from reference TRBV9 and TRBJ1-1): DSGVTQTPKHLITATGQRVTLRCSPRSGDLSVYWYQQSLDQGLQFLIQYYNGEERAKGNILERFSAQQFPDLHSELNLSSLELGDSALYFCASSVAEGLTEAFFGQGTRLTVV.

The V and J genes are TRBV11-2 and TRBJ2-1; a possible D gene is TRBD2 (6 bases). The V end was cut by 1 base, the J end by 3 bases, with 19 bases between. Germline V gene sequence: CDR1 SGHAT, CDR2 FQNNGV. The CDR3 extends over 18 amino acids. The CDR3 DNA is TGTGCCAGCAGCTTAGGACCCGAGGGGAGCGGGCGCTACAATGAGCAGTTCTTC. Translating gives CASSLGPEGSGRYNEQFF.

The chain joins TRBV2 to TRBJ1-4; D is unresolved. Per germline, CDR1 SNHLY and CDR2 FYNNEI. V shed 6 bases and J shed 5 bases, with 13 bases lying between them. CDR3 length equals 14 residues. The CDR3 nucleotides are TGTGCCAGCAGGAAGACAACGGTCAATGAAAAACTGTTTTTT. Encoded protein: CASRKTTVNEKLFF.

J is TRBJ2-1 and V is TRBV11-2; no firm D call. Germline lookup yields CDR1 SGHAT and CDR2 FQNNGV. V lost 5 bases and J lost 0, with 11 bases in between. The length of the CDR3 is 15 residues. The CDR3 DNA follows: TGTGCCAGCAGCACTGACCCTAGCTCCTACAATGAGCAGTTCTTC. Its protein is CASSTDPSSYNEQFF. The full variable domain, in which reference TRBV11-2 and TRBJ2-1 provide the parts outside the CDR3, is EAGVAQSPRYKIIEKRQSVAFWCNPISGHATLYWYQQILGQGPKLLIQFQNNGVVDDSQLPKDRFSAERLKGVDSTLKIQPAKLEDSAVYLCASSTDPSSYNEQFFGPGTRLTVL.

DNA for the CDR3: TGTGCCAGCAGAAGCGGGGGGGGCACCGGGGAGCTGTTTTTT. The encoded protein is CASRSGGGTGELFF. V is TRBV11-3 and J is TRBJ2-2; 10 bases agree with TRBD2. The CDR3 runs 14 residues. Germline CDR1 and CDR2: SGHNT and YENEEA. Losses at the gene ends were 6 bases for V and 4 bases for J; bases not matched to a gene: 2.

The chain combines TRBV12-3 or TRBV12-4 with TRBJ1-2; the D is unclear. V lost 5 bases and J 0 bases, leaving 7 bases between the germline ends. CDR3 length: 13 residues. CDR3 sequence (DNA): TGTGCCAGCAGTCGTAGCGCTAACTATGGCTACACCTTC. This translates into CASSRSANYGYTF.

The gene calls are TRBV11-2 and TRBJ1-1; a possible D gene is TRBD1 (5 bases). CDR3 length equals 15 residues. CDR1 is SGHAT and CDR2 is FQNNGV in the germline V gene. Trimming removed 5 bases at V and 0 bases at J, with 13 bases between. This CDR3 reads CASSDRVGLNTEAFF. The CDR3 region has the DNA TGTGCCAGCAGCGACCGGGTGGGGCTGAACACTGAAGCTTTCTTT. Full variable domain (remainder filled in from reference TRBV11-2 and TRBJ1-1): EAGVAQSPRYKIIEKRQSVAFWCNPISGHATLYWYQQILGQGPKLLIQFQNNGVVDDSQLPKDRFSAERLKGVDSTLKIQPAKLEDSAVYLCASSDRVGLNTEAFFGQGTRLTVV.

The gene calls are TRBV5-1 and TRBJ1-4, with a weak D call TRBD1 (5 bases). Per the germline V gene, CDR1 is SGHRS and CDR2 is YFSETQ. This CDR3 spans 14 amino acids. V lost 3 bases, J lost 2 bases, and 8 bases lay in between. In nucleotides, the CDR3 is TGCGCCAGCAGCTCAGGGTTGACTAATGAAAAACTGTTTTTT. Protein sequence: CASSSGLTNEKLFF.

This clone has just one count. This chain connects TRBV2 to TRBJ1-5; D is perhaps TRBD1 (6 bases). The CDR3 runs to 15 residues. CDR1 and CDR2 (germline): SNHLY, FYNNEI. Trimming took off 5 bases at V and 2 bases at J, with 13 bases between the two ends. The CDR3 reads CASSQGRLGNQPQHF. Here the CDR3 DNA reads TGTGCCAGCAGTCAGGGGAGATTAGGCAATCAGCCCCAGCATTTT.

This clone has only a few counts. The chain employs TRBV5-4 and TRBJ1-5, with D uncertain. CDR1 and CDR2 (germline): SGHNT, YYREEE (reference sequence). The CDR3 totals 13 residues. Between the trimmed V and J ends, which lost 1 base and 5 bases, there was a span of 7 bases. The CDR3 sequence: CASSLNRDQPQHF. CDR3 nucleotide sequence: TGTGCCAGCAGCTTGAATCGGGATCAGCCCCAGCATTTT.

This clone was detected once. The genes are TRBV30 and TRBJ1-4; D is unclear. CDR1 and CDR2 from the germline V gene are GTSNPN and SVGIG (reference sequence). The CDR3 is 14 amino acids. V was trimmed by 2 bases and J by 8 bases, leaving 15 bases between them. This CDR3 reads CAWSTDAGGEKLFF. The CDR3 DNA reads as TGTGCCTGGAGTACGGACGCGGGAGGGGAAAAACTGTTTTTT.

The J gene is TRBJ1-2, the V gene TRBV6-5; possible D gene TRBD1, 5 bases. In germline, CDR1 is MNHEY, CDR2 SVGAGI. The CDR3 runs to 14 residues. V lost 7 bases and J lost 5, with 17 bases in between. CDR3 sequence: CASTQEGFGYGYTF. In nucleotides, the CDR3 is TGTGCCAGCACTCAGGAGGGGTTCGGGTATGGCTACACCTTC.

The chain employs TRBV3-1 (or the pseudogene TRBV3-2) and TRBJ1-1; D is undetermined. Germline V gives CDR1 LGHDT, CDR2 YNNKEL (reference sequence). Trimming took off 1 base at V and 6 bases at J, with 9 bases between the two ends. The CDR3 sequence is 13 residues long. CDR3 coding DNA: TGTGCCAGCAGCCAAGGGAGAAAAGCTGAAGCTTTCTTT. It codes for CASSQGRKAEAFF.